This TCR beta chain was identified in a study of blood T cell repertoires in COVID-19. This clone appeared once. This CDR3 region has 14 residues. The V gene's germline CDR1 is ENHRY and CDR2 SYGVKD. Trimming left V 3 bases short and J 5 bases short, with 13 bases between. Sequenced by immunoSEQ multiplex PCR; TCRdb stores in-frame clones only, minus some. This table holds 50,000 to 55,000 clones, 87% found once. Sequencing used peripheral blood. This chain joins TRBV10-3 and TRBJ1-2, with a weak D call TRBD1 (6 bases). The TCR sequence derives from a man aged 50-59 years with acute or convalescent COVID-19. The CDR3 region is CAISDRGQRYGYTF. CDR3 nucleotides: TGTGCCATCAGTGATCGAGGACAGAGATATGGCTACACCTTC.